The 12 T cell receptor beta chains below all came from one sample that was sequenced in a study of cytomegalovirus exposure and HLA in healthy donors. The study ran its PCR with 60 Vbeta and 13 Jbeta primers. Measured with immunoSEQ multiplex PCR; TCRdb has only the in-frame clones, and not every one. The profile shows 150,000 to 200,000 clones, around 79% of them singletons. Material: PBMCs. The origin of the receptors is a man in his forties in good health and CMV-seropositive.

The chain couples TRBV11-3 to TRBJ2-7, with unresolved D. Germline V lookup: CDR1 SGHNT, CDR2 YENEEA. There are 17 residues in the CDR3. With 2 bases removed from V and 0 bases from J, the gap between germline ends came to 17 bases. Here the CDR3 reads CASSLSRLGGSSYEQYF. The DNA for the CDR3 is TGTGCCAGCAGCTTAAGTAGGCTCGGCGGTAGCTCCTACGAGCAGTACTTC.

The chain carries TRBV28 and TRBJ2-3; 8 positions agree with TRBD1. The V and J ends lost 5 bases and 1 base, in that order; junction bases with no gene match: 2. Germline-derived CDR1 and CDR2 are MDHEN and SYDVKM. The CDR3 length is 14 residues. The CDR3, as DNA: TGTGCCAGCAGTGCGGGACAGGGCACAGATACGCAGTATTTT. Its protein is CASSAGQGTDTQYF.

The V call is TRBV2, the J call TRBJ2-7; 11 bases line up with TRBD2. With 6 bases clipped from V and 1 base from J, the junction kept 5 bases outside the gene matches. The CDR3 has 15 amino acids. Germline CDR1 and CDR2: SNHLY and FYNNEI. This chain's CDR3 is CASSQTSGGSYEQYF. The CDR3 DNA follows: TGTGCCAGCAGCCAAACTAGCGGGGGTTCCTACGAGCAGTACTTC.

This clone is a singleton in its sample. The chain has TRBV2 and TRBJ2-5, with 8 nucleotides matching TRBD2. The trim removed 5 bases at V and 1 base at J, leaving 6 bases unmatched. From germline, CDR1 is SNHLY and CDR2 FYNNEI. The CDR3 totals 15 residues. The CDR3 sequence: CASSLLADRQETQYF. The DNA of the CDR3 is TGTGCCAGCAGTCTACTAGCGGACCGCCAAGAGACCCAGTACTTC.

The rearrangement uses TRBV5-1 and TRBJ2-7, with 9 nucleotides matching TRBD2. V dropped 1 base and J dropped 3; count of bases not matched to a gene: 8. Germline CDR1 is SGHRS and CDR2 is YFSETQ. This CDR3 spans 16 amino acids. The CDR3, as DNA: TGCGCCAGCAGCTTGCCTAGCGGGAACATCGACTACGAGCAGTACTTC. This gives the protein CASSLPSGNIDYEQYF.

This clone appeared once. V gene TRBV5-1 combines with J gene TRBJ2-2, with 8 bases matching TRBD2. CDR3 size: 16 residues. Germline V gene sequence: CDR1 SGHRS, CDR2 YFSETQ. The J segment lost 6 bases and the V segment lost 0 bases, leaving 7 bases of the junction unmatched. The CDR3 sequence is CASSLEGSGMAGELFF. The CDR3 nucleotides read TGCGCCAGCAGCTTGGAAGGTAGCGGGATGGCCGGGGAGCTGTTTTTT.

J is TRBJ2-2 and V is TRBV10-1; tentatively, D is TRBD1 (6 bases). Trimming left V 2 bases short and J 3 bases short, with 22 bases between. This CDR3 spans 19 amino acids. The V gene's germline CDR1 is WNHNN and CDR2 SYGVQD (reference sequence). The CDR3 DNA reads TGCGCCAGCAGTGAGAGGACAGCTCGTTTTGGTCTGGACACCGGGGAGCTGTTTTTT. Translation: CASSERTARFGLDTGELFF.

The chain is built from TRBV10-2 and TRBJ2-5, with 7 nucleotides matching TRBD2. The CDR3 consists of 17 residues. From germline, CDR1 is WSHSY and CDR2 SAAADI. Trimming cost V 7 bases and J 5 bases; bases outside gene matches: 19. In DNA form, the CDR3 reads TGCGCCAGCAACCCCGGGGGAGGGAGGGCCCGTCGGGAGACCCAGTACTTC. This translates into CASNPGGGRARRETQYF.

Concerning this clone: Other DNA sequences in this specimen translate into the identical CDR3. CDR3 sequence: CASSSGQGFYGYTF. In DNA form, the CDR3 reads TGTGCCAGCAGTAGCGGACAGGGGTTCTATGGCTACACCTTC. The V and J genes are TRBV28 and TRBJ1-2; 9 nucleotides agree with TRBD1. This CDR3 has 14 residues. J lost 4 bases, V lost 5 bases, and 5 bases had no gene match. Germline loops: CDR1 MDHEN, CDR2 SYDVKM.

The chain is built from TRBV5-4 and TRBJ1-4; possibly TRBD1 for D (5 bases). This CDR3 spans 14 amino acids. Germline CDR1 reads SGHNT; CDR2 reads YYREEE (reference sequence). Trimming pared 4 bases from V and 3 bases from J, leaving 10 bases between. The CDR3 reads CASSLRQPNEKLFF. The DNA for the CDR3 is TGTGCCAGCAGCCTCAGACAGCCTAATGAAAAACTGTTTTTT.

The V and J genes are TRBV2 and TRBJ2-7; TRBD2 matches at 9 bases. The CDR3 is 13 residues long. With 11 bases clipped from V and 2 bases from J, the junction kept 7 bases outside the gene matches. Germline loops: CDR1 SNHLY, CDR2 FYNNEI. CDR3 coding DNA: TGTGCCCACTTACTAGCGGGTACCTACGAGCAGTACTTC. It codes for CAHLLAGTYEQYF. Using reference TRBV2 and TRBJ2-7 for the parts outside the CDR3, the full variable domain is EPEVTQTPSHQVTQMGQEVILRCVPISNHLYFYWYRQILGQKVEFLVSFYNNEISEKSEIFDDQFSVERPDGSNFTLKIRSTKLEDSAMYFCAHLLAGTYEQYFGPGTRLTVT.

The J gene is TRBJ2-1, the V gene TRBV14, with 9 bases aligning to TRBD2. Germline values: CDR1 SGHDN, CDR2 FVKESK. V was pared by 4 bases and J by 8 bases, with 9 bases of the junction left unmatched. This CDR3 is built from 15 residues. CDR3 nucleotide sequence: TGTGCCAGCAGCCCGCTAGCGGGATGGAGAGATGAGCAGTTCTTC. Its translation is CASSPLAGWRDEQFF.